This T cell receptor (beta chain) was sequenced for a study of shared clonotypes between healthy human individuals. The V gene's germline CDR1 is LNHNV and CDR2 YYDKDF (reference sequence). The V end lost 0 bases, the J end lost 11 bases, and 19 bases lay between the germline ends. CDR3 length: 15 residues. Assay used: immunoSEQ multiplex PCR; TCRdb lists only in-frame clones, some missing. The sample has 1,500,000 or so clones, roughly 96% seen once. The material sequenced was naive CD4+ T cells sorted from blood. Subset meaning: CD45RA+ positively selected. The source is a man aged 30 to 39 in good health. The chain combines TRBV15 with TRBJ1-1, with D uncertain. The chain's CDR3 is CATSREPSPGVYAFF. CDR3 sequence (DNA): TGTGCCACCAGCAGAGAGCCAAGCCCGGGTGTGTATGCTTTCTTT.